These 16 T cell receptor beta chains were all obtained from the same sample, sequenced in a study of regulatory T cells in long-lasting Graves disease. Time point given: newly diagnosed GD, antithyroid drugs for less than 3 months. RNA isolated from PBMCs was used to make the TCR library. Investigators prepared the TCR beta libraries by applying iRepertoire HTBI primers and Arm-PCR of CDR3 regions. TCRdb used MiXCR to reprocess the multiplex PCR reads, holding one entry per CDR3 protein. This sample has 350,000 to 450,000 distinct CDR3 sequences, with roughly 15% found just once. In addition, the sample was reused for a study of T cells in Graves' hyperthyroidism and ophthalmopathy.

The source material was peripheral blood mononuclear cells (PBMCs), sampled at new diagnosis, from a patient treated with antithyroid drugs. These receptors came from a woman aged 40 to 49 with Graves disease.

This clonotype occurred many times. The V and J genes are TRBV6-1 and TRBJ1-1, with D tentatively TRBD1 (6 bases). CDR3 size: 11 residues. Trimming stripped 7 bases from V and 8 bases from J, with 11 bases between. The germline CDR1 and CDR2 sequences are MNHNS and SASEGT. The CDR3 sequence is CASNQGLEAFF. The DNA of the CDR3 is TGTGCCAGCAATCAGGGGCTGGAAGCTTTCTTT.

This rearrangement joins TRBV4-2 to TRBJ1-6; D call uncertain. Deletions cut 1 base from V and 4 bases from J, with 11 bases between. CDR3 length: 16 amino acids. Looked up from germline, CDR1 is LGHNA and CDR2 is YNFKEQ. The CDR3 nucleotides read TGTGCCAGCAGCCAAGCTTTTGCCGTTTATAATTCACCCCTCCACTTT. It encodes CASSQAFAVYNSPLHF.

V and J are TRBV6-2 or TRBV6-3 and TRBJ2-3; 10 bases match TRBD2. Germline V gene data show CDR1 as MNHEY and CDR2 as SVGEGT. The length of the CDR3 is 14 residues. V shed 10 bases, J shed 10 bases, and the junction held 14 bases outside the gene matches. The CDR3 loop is CAISAGGPSPAQYF. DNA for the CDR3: TGTGCCATCTCAGCGGGAGGGCCTTCCCCCGCGCAGTATTTT.

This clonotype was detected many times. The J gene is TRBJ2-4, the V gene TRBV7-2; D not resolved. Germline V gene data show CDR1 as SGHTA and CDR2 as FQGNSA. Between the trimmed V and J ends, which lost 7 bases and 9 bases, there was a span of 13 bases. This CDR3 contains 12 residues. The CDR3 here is CASNLPLGIQYF. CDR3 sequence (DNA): TGTGCCAGCAACCTCCCCCTGGGCATTCAGTACTTC.

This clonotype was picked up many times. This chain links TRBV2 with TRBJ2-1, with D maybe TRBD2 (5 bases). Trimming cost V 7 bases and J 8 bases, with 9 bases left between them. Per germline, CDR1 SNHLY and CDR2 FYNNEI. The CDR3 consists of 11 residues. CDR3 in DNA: TGTGCCAGCACGGACTCCTATGAGCAGTTCTTC. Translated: CASTDSYEQFF.

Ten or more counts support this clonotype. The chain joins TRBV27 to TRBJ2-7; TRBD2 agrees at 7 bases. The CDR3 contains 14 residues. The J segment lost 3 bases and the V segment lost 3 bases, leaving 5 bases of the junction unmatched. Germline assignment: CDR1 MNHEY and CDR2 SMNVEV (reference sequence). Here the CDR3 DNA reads TGTGCCAGCAGTTTTGGGAGGGGAGGCTACGAGCAGTACTTC. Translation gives CASSFGRGGYEQYF.

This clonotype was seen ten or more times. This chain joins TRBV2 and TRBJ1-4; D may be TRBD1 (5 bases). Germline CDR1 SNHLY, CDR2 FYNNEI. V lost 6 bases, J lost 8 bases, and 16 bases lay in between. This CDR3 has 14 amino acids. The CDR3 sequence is CASSVTGTREKLFF. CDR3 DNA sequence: TGTGCCAGCAGCGTAACCGGGACCAGAGAAAAACTGTTTTTT. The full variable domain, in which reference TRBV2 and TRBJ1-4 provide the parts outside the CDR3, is EPEVTQTPSHQVTQMGQEVILRCVPISNHLYFYWYRQILGQKVEFLVSFYNNEISEKSEIFDDQFSVERPDGSNFTLKIRSTKLEDSAMYFCASSVTGTREKLFFGSGTQLSVL.

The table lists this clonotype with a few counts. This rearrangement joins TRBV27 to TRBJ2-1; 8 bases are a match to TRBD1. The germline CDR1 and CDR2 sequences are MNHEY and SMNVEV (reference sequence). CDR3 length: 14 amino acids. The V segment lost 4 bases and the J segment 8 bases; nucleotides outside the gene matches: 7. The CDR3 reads CASSSTGAHDEQFF. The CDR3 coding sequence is TGTGCCAGCAGTTCGACAGGGGCGCACGATGAGCAGTTCTTC.

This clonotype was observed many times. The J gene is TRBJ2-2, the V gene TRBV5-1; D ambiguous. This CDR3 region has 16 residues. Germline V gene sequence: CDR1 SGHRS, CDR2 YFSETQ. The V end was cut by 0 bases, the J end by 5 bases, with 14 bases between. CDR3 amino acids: CASSLGRAEATGELFF. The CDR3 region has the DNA TGCGCCAGCAGCTTGGGTCGCGCAGAAGCGACCGGGGAGCTGTTTTTT.

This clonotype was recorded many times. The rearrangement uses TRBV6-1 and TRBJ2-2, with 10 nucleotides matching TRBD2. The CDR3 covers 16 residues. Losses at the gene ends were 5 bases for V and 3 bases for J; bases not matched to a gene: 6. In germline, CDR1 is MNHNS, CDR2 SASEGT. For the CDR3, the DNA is TGTGCCAGCAGTCGTCTAGCGGGAGAGGACACCGGGGAGCTGTTTTTT. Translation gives CASSRLAGEDTGELFF.

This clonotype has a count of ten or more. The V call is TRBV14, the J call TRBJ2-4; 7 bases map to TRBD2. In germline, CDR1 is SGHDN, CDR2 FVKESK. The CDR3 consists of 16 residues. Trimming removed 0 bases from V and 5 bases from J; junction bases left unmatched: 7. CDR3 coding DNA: TGTGCCAGCAGCCAAGATATCGGGGAGGGCCAAAACATTCAGTACTTC. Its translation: CASSQDIGEGQNIQYF.

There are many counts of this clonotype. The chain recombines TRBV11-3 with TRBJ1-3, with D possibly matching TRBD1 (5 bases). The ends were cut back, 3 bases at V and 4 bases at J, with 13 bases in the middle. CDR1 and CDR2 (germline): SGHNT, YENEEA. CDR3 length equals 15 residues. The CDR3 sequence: CASSFRGTYGNTIYF. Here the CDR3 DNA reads TGTGCCAGCAGCTTCCGGGGGACTTACGGAAACACCATATATTTT.

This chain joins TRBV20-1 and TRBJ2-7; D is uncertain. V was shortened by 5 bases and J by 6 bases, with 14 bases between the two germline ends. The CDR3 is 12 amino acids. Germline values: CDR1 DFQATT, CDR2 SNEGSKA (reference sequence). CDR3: CSAFKNSLEQYF. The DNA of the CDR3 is TGCAGTGCTTTTAAAAACAGCCTCGAGCAGTACTTC.

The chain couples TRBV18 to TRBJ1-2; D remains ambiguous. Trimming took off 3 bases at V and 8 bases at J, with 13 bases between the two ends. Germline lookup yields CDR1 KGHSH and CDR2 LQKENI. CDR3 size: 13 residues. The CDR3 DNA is TGTGCCAGCTCACCCTCGTCGGAGGCGGGCTACACCTTC. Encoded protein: CASSPSSEAGYTF.

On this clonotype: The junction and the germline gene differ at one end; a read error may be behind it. CDR3 sequence: CASRPTSPRTYGQYF. The CDR3 nucleotides read TGTGCCAGCAGGCCCACTAGCCCCCGAACCTACGGGCAGTACTTC. The chain carries TRBV6-1 and TRBJ2-7; D is perhaps TRBD2 (6 bases). Germline V gene lookup returns CDR1 MNHNS and CDR2 SASEGT. The CDR3 is made up of 15 amino acids.

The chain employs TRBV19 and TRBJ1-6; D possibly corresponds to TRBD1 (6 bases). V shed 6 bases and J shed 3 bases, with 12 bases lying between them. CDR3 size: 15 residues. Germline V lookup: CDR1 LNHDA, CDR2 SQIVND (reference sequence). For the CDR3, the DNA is TGTGCCAGTAGCCTCAGGGGACTCTATAATTCACCCCTCCACTTT. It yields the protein CASSLRGLYNSPLHF.